Listed below are T cell receptor beta chains from one sample, sequenced in a study of cytomegalovirus exposure and HLA in healthy donors. The assay was immunoSEQ multiplex PCR, and TCRdb's table has in-frame clones only and misses some. The sample is made up of tens of thousands of clones, and the top ten hold 5.5% to 6% of it. The sample was PBMCs. The receptor set was obtained from a human donor in good health. Each CDR3 is given with its conserved first and last residue. Fields, in order: V gene, J gene, D gene, CDR3 protein, CDR3 DNA. A D gene is named only where the DNA matches it firmly.

v_call: TRBV7-3; j_call: TRBJ2-3; d_call: NA; cdr3_aa: CASSLSPRGTTDTQYF; cdr3_nt: TGTGCCAGCAGCTTAAGTCCCAGGGGTACCACAGATACGCAGTATTTT
v_call: TRBV4-1; j_call: TRBJ1-2; d_call: TRBD1; cdr3_aa: CASSQGRDRGPYGYTF; cdr3_nt: TGCGCCAGCAGCCAAGGCCGGGACAGGGGCCCGTATGGCTACACCTTC
v_call: TRBV18; j_call: TRBJ1-6; d_call: NA; cdr3_aa: CASSPGAGSPLHF; cdr3_nt: TGTGCCAGCTCACCTGGGGCGGGATCACCCCTCCACTTT
v_call: TRBV2; j_call: TRBJ1-2; d_call: NA; cdr3_aa: CASISDTNYGYTF; cdr3_nt: TGTGCCAGCATTTCGGACACGAACTATGGCTACACCTTC
v_call: TRBV19; j_call: TRBJ2-5; d_call: TRBD1; cdr3_aa: CASTYSGTAQETQYF; cdr3_nt: TGTGCCAGTACCTACTCCGGGACAGCCCAAGAGACCCAGTACTTC
v_call: TRBV7-9; j_call: TRBJ1-1; d_call: NA; cdr3_aa: CASRRGTEAFF; cdr3_nt: TGTGCCAGCAGACGAGGCACTGAAGCTTTCTTT
v_call: TRBV27; j_call: TRBJ1-1; d_call: NA; cdr3_aa: CASSGFGVDTEAFF; cdr3_nt: TGTGCCAGCAGTGGGTTCGGGGTCGACACTGAAGCTTTCTTT
v_call: TRBV30; j_call: TRBJ1-2; d_call: NA; cdr3_aa: CAWSTQTSSYTF; cdr3_nt: TGTGCCTGGAGTACACAGACTAGTAGCTACACCTTC
v_call: TRBV7-6; j_call: TRBJ1-2; d_call: TRBD1; cdr3_aa: CASSLEGQGRNGYTF; cdr3_nt: TGTGCCAGCAGCTTAGAGGGACAGGGGAGGAATGGCTACACCTTC
v_call: TRBV28; j_call: TRBJ1-1; d_call: NA; cdr3_aa: CASSLEGRTEAFF; cdr3_nt: TGTGCCAGCAGTTTAGAGGGGAGGACTGAAGCTTTCTTT
v_call: TRBV19; j_call: TRBJ1-1; d_call: TRBD1; cdr3_aa: CASTLTGTGGTEAFF; cdr3_nt: TGTGCCAGTACTCTAACCGGGACAGGGGGCACTGAAGCTTTCTTT
v_call: TRBV12-5; j_call: TRBJ2-1; d_call: TRBD1; cdr3_aa: CASGLGQGSYNEQFF; cdr3_nt: TGTGCTAGTGGTTTGGGACAGGGATCCTACAATGAGCAGTTCTTC
v_call: TRBV30; j_call: TRBJ2-1; d_call: TRBD1; cdr3_aa: CAWGQAGGNEQFF; cdr3_nt: TGTGCCTGGGGGCAGGCAGGGGGAAATGAGCAGTTCTTC
v_call: TRBV2; j_call: TRBJ1-1; d_call: NA; cdr3_aa: CASKYRGMNTEAFF; cdr3_nt: TGTGCCAGCAAATATCGGGGGATGAACACTGAAGCTTTCTTT
v_call: TRBV19; j_call: TRBJ1-2; d_call: TRBD1; cdr3_aa: CASIPDRAKNAYGYTF; cdr3_nt: TGTGCCAGTATTCCGGACAGGGCTAAGAACGCCTATGGCTACACCTTC
v_call: TRBV4-1; j_call: TRBJ1-1; d_call: TRBD1; cdr3_aa: CASSRSQGNPDRSEAFF; cdr3_nt: TGCGCCAGCAGCCGATCACAGGGGAACCCTGACAGGTCTGAAGCTTTCTTT
v_call: TRBV29-1; j_call: TRBJ1-4; d_call: NA; cdr3_aa: CSVSHSTNEKLFF; cdr3_nt: TGCAGCGTATCGCACTCAACTAATGAAAAACTGTTTTTT
v_call: TRBV11-2; j_call: TRBJ2-7; d_call: TRBD2; cdr3_aa: CASSPGGQAEQYF; cdr3_nt: TGTGCCAGCAGCCCGGGGGGGCAAGCCGAGCAGTACTTC
v_call: TRBV14; j_call: TRBJ2-1; d_call: TRBD2; cdr3_aa: CASSQLAGAGGGEQFF; cdr3_nt: TGTGCCAGCAGCCAATTAGCGGGGGCCGGAGGGGGTGAGCAGTTCTTC
v_call: TRBV28; j_call: TRBJ1-1; d_call: NA; cdr3_aa: CASSFRGGPEAFF; cdr3_nt: TGTGCCAGCAGTTTCAGGGGTGGGCCTGAAGCTTTCTTT
v_call: TRBV9; j_call: TRBJ2-1; d_call: NA; cdr3_aa: CASSPRLRGGEDEQFF; cdr3_nt: TGTGCCAGCAGCCCTCGACTACGCGGGGGCGAGGATGAGCAGTTCTTC
v_call: TRBV7-2; j_call: TRBJ1-3; d_call: TRBD1; cdr3_aa: CASSLATQGARGNTIYF; cdr3_nt: TGTGCCAGCAGCTTAGCCACCCAGGGGGCTAGAGGAAACACCATATATTTT
v_call: TRBV28; j_call: TRBJ1-1; d_call: NA; cdr3_aa: CASSYGQRAFF; cdr3_nt: TGTGCCAGCAGTTATGGACAGAGAGCTTTCTTT
v_call: TRBV30; j_call: TRBJ1-3; d_call: TRBD1; cdr3_aa: CAWKDRGLEGNTIYF; cdr3_nt: TGTGCCTGGAAAGACAGGGGCCTCGAGGGAAACACCATATATTTT
v_call: TRBV13; j_call: TRBJ1-1; d_call: NA; cdr3_aa: CASSQDSEAFF; cdr3_nt: TGTGCCAGCAGTCAAGACAGTGAAGCTTTCTTT
v_call: TRBV6-5; j_call: TRBJ2-5; d_call: TRBD1; cdr3_aa: CASSWTGGEETQYF; cdr3_nt: TGTGCCAGCAGTTGGACAGGGGGCGAAGAGACCCAGTACTTC
v_call: TRBV5-1; j_call: TRBJ1-1; d_call: NA; cdr3_aa: CASSAIGGTEAFF; cdr3_nt: TGCGCCAGCAGCGCGATTGGGGGGACTGAAGCTTTCTTT
v_call: TRBV18; j_call: TRBJ1-1; d_call: NA; cdr3_aa: CASSIQGQNTEAFF; cdr3_nt: TGTGCCAGCTCAATACAGGGCCAGAACACTGAAGCTTTCTTT
v_call: TRBV6-5; j_call: TRBJ2-3; d_call: NA; cdr3_aa: CASSATADKQYF; cdr3_nt: TGTGCCAGCAGTGCCACCGCAGATAAGCAGTATTTT
v_call: TRBV28; j_call: TRBJ2-7; d_call: TRBD2; cdr3_aa: CAIASGGRNEQYF; cdr3_nt: TGTGCCATTGCTAGCGGGGGCCGGAACGAGCAGTACTTC
v_call: TRBV30; j_call: TRBJ1-2; d_call: NA; cdr3_aa: CAWSIEANYGYTF; cdr3_nt: TGTGCCTGGAGTATAGAAGCTAACTATGGCTACACCTTC
v_call: TRBV28; j_call: TRBJ1-2; d_call: NA; cdr3_aa: CASSSTGYGYTF; cdr3_nt: TGTGCCAGCAGTTCCACAGGTTATGGCTACACCTTC
v_call: TRBV6-6; j_call: TRBJ1-2; d_call: NA; cdr3_aa: CASSSRGVYGYTF; cdr3_nt: TGTGCCAGCAGTTCCAGGGGAGTCTATGGCTACACCTTC
v_call: TRBV5-1; j_call: TRBJ1-1; d_call: NA; cdr3_aa: CASSFFGNTEAFF; cdr3_nt: TGCGCCAGCAGCTTTTTCGGGAACACTGAAGCTTTCTTT
v_call: TRBV18; j_call: TRBJ1-1; d_call: TRBD1; cdr3_aa: CASSPQDRASEAFF; cdr3_nt: TGTGCCAGCTCACCACAAGACAGGGCTAGTGAAGCTTTCTTT
v_call: TRBV2; j_call: TRBJ2-1; d_call: NA; cdr3_aa: CASTPDSSSYNEQFF; cdr3_nt: TGTGCCAGCACCCCCGACAGTAGCTCCTACAATGAGCAGTTCTTC
v_call: TRBV7-9; j_call: TRBJ2-1; d_call: TRBD1; cdr3_aa: CASSIGQGRNEQFF; cdr3_nt: TGTGCCAGCAGCATCGGACAGGGTCGCAATGAGCAGTTCTTC
v_call: TRBV4-1; j_call: TRBJ2-2; d_call: NA; cdr3_aa: CASSQSTGNTGELFF; cdr3_nt: TGCGCCAGCAGCCAATCTACAGGGAACACCGGGGAGCTGTTTTTT
v_call: TRBV18; j_call: TRBJ2-6; d_call: NA; cdr3_aa: CASSPQAGANVLTF; cdr3_nt: TGTGCCAGCTCACCTCAGGCTGGGGCCAACGTCCTGACTTTC
v_call: TRBV2; j_call: TRBJ2-3; d_call: NA; cdr3_aa: CASSERRSTDTQYF; cdr3_nt: TGTGCCAGCAGTGAAAGGCGGAGCACAGATACGCAGTATTTT
v_call: TRBV7-8; j_call: TRBJ2-5; d_call: TRBD2; cdr3_aa: CASRPGGPGETQYF; cdr3_nt: TGTGCCAGCAGACCGGGGGGGCCGGGGGAGACCCAGTACTTC
v_call: TRBV5-5; j_call: TRBJ1-5; d_call: NA; cdr3_aa: CASSLNRNQPQHF; cdr3_nt: TGTGCCAGCAGCTTAAACAGGAATCAGCCCCAGCATTTT
v_call: TRBV5-6; j_call: TRBJ2-3; d_call: NA; cdr3_aa: CASSSLAGRDTQYF; cdr3_nt: TGTGCCAGCAGCTCCCTCGCGGGCAGAGATACGCAGTATTTT
v_call: TRBV2; j_call: TRBJ2-1; d_call: TRBD1; cdr3_aa: CASSEALRDRGYNEQFF; cdr3_nt: TGTGCCAGCAGTGAAGCGCTTAGGGACAGGGGTTACAATGAGCAGTTCTTC
v_call: TRBV2; j_call: TRBJ1-1; d_call: TRBD1; cdr3_aa: CASAYRGRTEAFF; cdr3_nt: TGTGCCAGCGCGTACAGGGGGCGGACTGAAGCTTTCTTT
v_call: TRBV7-3; j_call: TRBJ2-1; d_call: NA; cdr3_aa: CASSLLANNEQFF; cdr3_nt: TGTGCCAGCAGCTTACTAGCGAACAATGAGCAGTTCTTC
v_call: TRBV28; j_call: TRBJ2-2; d_call: TRBD1; cdr3_aa: CASRPDRGGFFTGELFF; cdr3_nt: TGTGCCAGCAGACCCGACAGGGGAGGTTTTTTCACCGGGGAGCTGTTTTTT
v_call: TRBV6-5; j_call: TRBJ1-6; d_call: TRBD1; cdr3_aa: CASSTGQRNSPLHF; cdr3_nt: TGTGCCAGCAGTACGGGACAGCGGAATTCACCCCTCCACTTT
v_call: TRBV20-1; j_call: TRBJ1-1; d_call: NA; cdr3_aa: CSAIFAGRSFF; cdr3_nt: TGCAGTGCTATTTTCGCAGGGAGGTCTTTCTTT
v_call: TRBV29-1; j_call: TRBJ2-1; d_call: NA; cdr3_aa: CSVGQTDNEQFF; cdr3_nt: TGCAGCGTCGGACAGACTGACAATGAGCAGTTCTTC
v_call: TRBV9; j_call: TRBJ2-5; d_call: TRBD2; cdr3_aa: CASSPSLDPYRGGPKTQYF; cdr3_nt: TGTGCCAGCAGCCCCTCCCTGGACCCTTATCGGGGGGGCCCGAAGACCCAGTACTTC
v_call: TRBV7-9; j_call: TRBJ2-2; d_call: TRBD2; cdr3_aa: CASSFVPGLVPGELFF; cdr3_nt: TGTGCCAGCAGCTTCGTCCCGGGACTAGTACCCGGGGAGCTGTTTTTT
v_call: TRBV6-5; j_call: TRBJ1-2; d_call: NA; cdr3_aa: CASSSGVGYTF; cdr3_nt: TGTGCCAGCAGTTCAGGGGTTGGCTACACCTTC